This T cell receptor beta chain is from a study of breast tumors, draining lymph nodes, adjacent tissues. Samples came from axillary lymph nodes draining the breast cancer. Each CDR3 protein gets one entry after TCRdb re-called the multiplex PCR reads with MiXCR. The table has 130,000 or so distinct CDR3 sequences, less than 35% seen once; the top ten hold about 2.5%. This CDR3 has 14 amino acids. J lost 5 bases, V lost 2 bases, and 4 bases had no gene match. Germline assignment: CDR1 MNHNY and CDR2 SVGAGI (reference sequence). The genes are TRBV6-6 and TRBJ1-1; 8 nucleotides align to TRBD1. The sequenced material came from axillary lymph node tissue. This TCR came from a female donor with breast cancer. Some clones in this sample may be carry-over from other donors' samples. The CDR3 is CASSYGRGRTEAFF. CDR3 bases: TGTGCCAGCAGTTACGGCAGGGGGCGTACTGAAGCTTTCTTT.